The 17 T cell receptor beta chains given below trace back to one sample, sequenced in a study of response to subunit inactivated influenza vaccine (dated by TCRdb to about 2018). This specimen's time point label, interpreted: around 45 days after influenza vaccine administration. Library creation used RT-PCR. The run used an Illumina HiSeq 2500. TCRdb redid the processing of the public reads, applying fastp at Q25 and MiXCR, and retained in-frame beta chains. Here each entry gathers all rows of one CDR3 protein and keeps the most common genes and DNA. The sample table shows about 160,000 distinct CDR3 sequences, and roughly a tenth are seen once. 9.5% to 15% of the sample is taken by the ten largest. The source was non-naive T cells sorted from PBMCs, collected roughly 48 days after vaccination. The sample's cell subset or site, from its label and the paper: memory T cell fraction. Receptors originate from a man aged 50 to 59 who received an inactivated influenza vaccine. Donor details come from another sample of the same person, matched by shared clones.

This chain connects TRBV5-5 to TRBJ1-3; D gene ambiguous. Trimming shortened V by 0 bases and J by 0 bases, and 10 bases separated the two germline ends. Germline lookup yields CDR1 SGHKS and CDR2 YYEKEE (reference sequence). CDR3 length: 16 amino acids. The CDR3: CASSLDPSFSGNTIYF. The DNA for the CDR3 is TGTGCCAGCAGCTTGGACCCTTCCTTCTCTGGAAACACCATATATTTT.

This clonotype was detected only a few times. The V gene is TRBV7-2, the J gene TRBJ1-6, with D possibly matching TRBD1 (6 bases). The CDR3 is 16 residues long. The V and J ends lost 7 bases and 6 bases respectively, with 19 bases between them. Germline V gene sequence: CDR1 SGHTA, CDR2 FQGNSA. CDR3 coding DNA: TGTGCCAGCACCCTCATGGGCAGGGGAGTTAATTCACCCCTCCACTTT. Translating gives CASTLMGRGVNSPLHF.

The chain has TRBV4-2 and TRBJ2-3; D may match TRBD1 or TRBD2 (6 bases each). The V and J ends lost 0 bases and 8 bases respectively, with 12 bases between them. Germline CDR1 is LGHNA and CDR2 is YNFKEQ. This CDR3 spans 14 amino acids. CDR3 DNA sequence: TGTGCCAGCAGCCAAGAAGGGGGGCCGAGTACGCAGTATTTT. Translation: CASSQEGGPSTQYF.

The chain uses TRBV7-2 and TRBJ2-5; 7 positions match TRBD1. Per germline, CDR1 SGHTA and CDR2 FQGNSA. This CDR3 contains 15 residues. V gave up 0 bases and J gave up 5 bases; unmatched junction bases: 6. DNA for the CDR3: TGTGCCAGCAGCTTAGCGCGACAGGGTACGGAGACCCAGTACTTC. As protein: CASSLARQGTETQYF.

This clonotype was recorded a few times. The rearrangement uses TRBV20-1 and TRBJ2-1; no definite D call. Germline-derived CDR1 and CDR2 are DFQATT and SNEGSKA (reference sequence). This CDR3 comprises 12 residues. Trimming pared 3 bases from V and 6 bases from J, leaving 9 bases between. CDR3 nucleotides: TGCAGTGCTAGTCAGAGCGTCAATGAGCAGTTCTTC. This sequence encodes CSASQSVNEQFF.

This clonotype turned up a few times. This chain links TRBV5-1 with TRBJ2-5; D might be TRBD2 (5 bases). Germline V gene lookup returns CDR1 SGHRS and CDR2 YFSETQ. V was clipped by 7 bases and J by 2 bases, with 9 bases between them. This CDR3 has 12 amino acids. CDR3 sequence (DNA): TGCGCCAGCGGGAGCCCACAAGAGACCCAGTACTTC. It translates to CASGSPQETQYF.

The rearrangement joins TRBV20-1 to TRBJ1-4; D remains unclear. Trimming stripped 0 bases from V and 12 bases from J, with 14 bases between. The CDR3 totals 13 residues. Germline-derived CDR1 and CDR2 are DFQATT and SNEGSKA (reference sequence). CDR3 loop: CSAREPGPVELFF. The CDR3 nucleotides read TGCAGTGCTAGAGAACCCGGACCAGTAGAACTGTTTTTT.

This clonotype was seen a single time. The genes are TRBV20-1 and TRBJ1-6; 7 nucleotides line up with TRBD1. V shed 4 bases, J shed 7 bases, and the junction held 4 bases outside the gene matches. Germline lookup yields CDR1 DFQATT and CDR2 SNEGSKA (reference sequence). The length of the CDR3 is 13 residues. CDR3 bases: TGCAGTGCTAACCGGGACAGCAATTCACCCCTCCACTTT. This sequence encodes CSANRDSNSPLHF.

This clonotype was observed many times. J is TRBJ2-1 and V is TRBV4-1, with 8 bases matching TRBD2. Germline trimming cut 4 bases from V and 7 bases from J; bases unmatched to any gene: 18. There are 18 residues in the CDR3. Germline V gene sequence: CDR1 MGHRA, CDR2 YSYEKL. CDR3 in DNA: TGCGCCAGCAGCCTATTGATGGTTTGGCTAGCGGGCGAAAATGAGCAGTTCTTC. Residues: CASSLLMVWLAGENEQFF.

The sample holds a few counts of this clonotype. The chain employs TRBV6-5 and TRBJ2-5; TRBD2 is a possible D gene (6 bases). Germline V lookup: CDR1 MNHEY, CDR2 SVGAGI. The CDR3 sequence is 15 residues long. Trimming took 5 bases from V and 9 from J, leaving 22 bases between them. For the CDR3, the DNA is TGTGCCAGCAGTCACGGGACGGGAGCGGAGAGACCCCAGTACTTC. Protein sequence: CASSHGTGAERPQYF.

This clonotype was detected only a few times. The chain joins TRBV5-5 to TRBJ2-3; tentative D call: TRBD1 (6 bases). The CDR3 spans 17 residues. V gave up 0 bases and J gave up 0 bases, with 14 bases separating them. The germline V gene encodes CDR1 SGHKS and CDR2 YYEKEE (reference sequence). The CDR3 bases are TGTGCCAGCAGCTTGGCCCCACAGGGTTCTAGCACAGATACGCAGTATTTT. Translating gives CASSLAPQGSSTDTQYF.

The genes are TRBV4-2 and TRBJ2-7, with D maybe TRBD1 (6 bases). V was shortened by 3 bases and J by 4 bases, with 13 bases between the two germline ends. The CDR3 contains 14 residues. Germline V gene sequence: CDR1 LGHNA, CDR2 YNFKEQ. The CDR3 protein is CASSQSRQVYEQYF. In DNA, the CDR3 is TGTGCCAGCAGCCAGAGTAGACAGGTTTACGAGCAGTACTTC.

This clonotype was picked up a small number of times. The genes are TRBV10-3 and TRBJ1-2; D is unresolved. This CDR3 spans 13 amino acids. Trimming cost V 6 bases and J 4 bases, with 12 bases left between them. The germline CDR1 and CDR2 sequences are ENHRY and SYGVKD. The CDR3, as DNA: TGTGCCATCAGCTTAGAGTCTAGCTATGGCTACACCTTC. Translation: CAISLESSYGYTF.

The J gene is TRBJ2-5, the V gene TRBV6-1; 7 nucleotides agree with TRBD2. This CDR3 has 13 amino acids. The trim removed 1 base at V and 5 bases at J, leaving 1 base unmatched. From germline, CDR1 is MNHNS and CDR2 SASEGT. CDR3 residues: CASSEVSGETQYF. The DNA for the CDR3 is TGTGCCAGCAGTGAAGTTAGCGGGGAGACCCAGTACTTC.

The rearrangement links TRBV9 to TRBJ2-5; D ambiguous. The CDR3 runs 16 residues. Trimming removed 0 bases from V and 0 bases from J, with 12 bases in between. The V gene's germline CDR1 is SGDLS and CDR2 YYNGEE. The DNA for the CDR3 is TGTGCCAGCAGCGTAGAGGGAAACCTATACCAAGAGACCCAGTACTTC. It yields the protein CASSVEGNLYQETQYF.

A few counts support this clonotype. The junction departs from germline at one end; a sequencing error may be responsible. The chain has TRBV6-2 or TRBV6-3 and TRBJ1-2, with D maybe TRBD1 (6 bases). Looked up from germline, CDR1 is MNHEY and CDR2 is SVGEGT. The CDR3 length is 13 residues. CDR3 nucleotide sequence: TGTGCCGGCAGAGGGGGTTCTTACTATGGCTACACCTTC. Protein product: CAGRGGSYYGYTF.

The chain links TRBV7-8 to TRBJ2-7; TRBD2 matches 8 bases. V shed 7 bases and J 6 bases; nucleotides not matched to a gene: 11. Germline values: CDR1 SGHVS, CDR2 FQNEAQ. This CDR3 is built from 14 residues. The CDR3 protein is CASNIRGGTGEQYF. As DNA, the CDR3 is TGTGCCAGCAACATCCGGGGGGGGACGGGCGAGCAGTACTTC.